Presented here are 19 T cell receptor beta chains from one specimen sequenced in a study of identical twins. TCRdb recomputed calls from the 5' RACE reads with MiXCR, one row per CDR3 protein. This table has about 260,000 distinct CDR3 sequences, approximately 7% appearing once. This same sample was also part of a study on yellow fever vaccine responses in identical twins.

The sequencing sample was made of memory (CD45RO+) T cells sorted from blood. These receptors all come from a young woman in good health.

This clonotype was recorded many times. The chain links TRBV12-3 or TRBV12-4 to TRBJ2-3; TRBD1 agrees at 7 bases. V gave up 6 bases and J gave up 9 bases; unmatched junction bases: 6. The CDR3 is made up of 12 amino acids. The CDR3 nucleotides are TGTGCCAGCAGCCTGACAGGGTTGACGCAGTATTTT. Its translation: CASSLTGLTQYF.

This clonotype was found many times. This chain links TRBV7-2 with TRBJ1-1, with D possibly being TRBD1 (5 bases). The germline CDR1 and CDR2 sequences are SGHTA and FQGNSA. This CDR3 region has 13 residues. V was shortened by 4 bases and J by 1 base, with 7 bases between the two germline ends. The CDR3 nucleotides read TGTGCCAGCAGCTACGGACAGAACACTGAAGCTTTCTTT. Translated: CASSYGQNTEAFF.

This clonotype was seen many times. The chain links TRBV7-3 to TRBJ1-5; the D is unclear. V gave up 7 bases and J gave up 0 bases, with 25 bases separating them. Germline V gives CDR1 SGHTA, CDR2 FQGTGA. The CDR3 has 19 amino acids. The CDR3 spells CASTSSLYWDPCSNQPQHF. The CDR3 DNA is TGTGCCAGCACCTCCAGCTTGTACTGGGATCCTTGTAGCAATCAGCCCCAGCATTTT.

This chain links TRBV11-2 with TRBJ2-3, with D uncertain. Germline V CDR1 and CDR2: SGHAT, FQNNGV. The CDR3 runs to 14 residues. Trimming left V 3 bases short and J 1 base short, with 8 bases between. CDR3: CASSFYLGTDTQYF. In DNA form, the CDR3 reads TGTGCCAGCAGCTTTTATCTGGGCACAGATACGCAGTATTTT.

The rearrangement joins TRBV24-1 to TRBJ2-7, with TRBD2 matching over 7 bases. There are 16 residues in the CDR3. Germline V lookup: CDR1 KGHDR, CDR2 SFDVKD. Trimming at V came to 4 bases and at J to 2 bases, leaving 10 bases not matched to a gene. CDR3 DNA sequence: TGTGCCACCAGTGACCCCCGGGGGGTACAACCCTACGAGCAGTACTTC. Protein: CATSDPRGVQPYEQYF.

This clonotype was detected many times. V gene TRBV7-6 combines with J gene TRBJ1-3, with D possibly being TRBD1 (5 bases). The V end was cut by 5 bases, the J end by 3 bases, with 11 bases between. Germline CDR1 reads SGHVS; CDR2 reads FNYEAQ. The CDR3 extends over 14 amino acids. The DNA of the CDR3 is TGTGCCAGCAGCCCGACAGTGGGTGGAAACACCATATATTTT. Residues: CASSPTVGGNTIYF. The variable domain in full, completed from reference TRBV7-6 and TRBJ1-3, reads GAGVSQSPRYKVTKRGQDVALRCDPISGHVSLYWYRQALGQGPEFLTYFNYEAQQDKSGLPNDRFSAERPEGSISTLTIQRTEQRDSAMYRCASSPTVGGNTIYFGEGSWLTVV.

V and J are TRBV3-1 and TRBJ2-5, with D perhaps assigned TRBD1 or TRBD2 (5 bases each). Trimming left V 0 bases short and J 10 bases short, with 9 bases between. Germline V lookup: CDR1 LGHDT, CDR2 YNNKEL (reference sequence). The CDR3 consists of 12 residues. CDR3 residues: CASSQEGVGQYF. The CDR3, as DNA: TGTGCCAGCAGCCAAGAGGGGGTTGGCCAGTACTTC.

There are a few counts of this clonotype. The CDR3 loop is CASSLAGEMYEQYF. The CDR3 DNA follows: TGTGCCAGCAGTTTAGCAGGGGAGATGTACGAGCAGTACTTC. V is TRBV28 and J is TRBJ2-7, with D possibly TRBD1 on 6 matching bases. CDR1 and CDR2 (germline): MDHEN, SYDVKM. The CDR3 is 14 amino acids. Trimming removed 2 bases from V and 4 bases from J, with 12 bases in between.

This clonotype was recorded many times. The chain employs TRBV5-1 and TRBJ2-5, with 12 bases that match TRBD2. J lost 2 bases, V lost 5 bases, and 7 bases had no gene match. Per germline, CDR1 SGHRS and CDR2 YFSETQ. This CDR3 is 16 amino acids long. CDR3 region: CASRRTSGVGQETQYF. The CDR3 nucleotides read TGCGCCAGCAGGCGGACTAGCGGGGTCGGGCAAGAGACCCAGTACTTC.

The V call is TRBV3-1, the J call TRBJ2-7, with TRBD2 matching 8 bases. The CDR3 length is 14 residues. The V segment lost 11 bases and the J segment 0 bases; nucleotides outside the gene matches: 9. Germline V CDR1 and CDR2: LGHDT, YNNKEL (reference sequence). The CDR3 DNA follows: TGTGCCTCCCAGGGGCTAGCGGGCTCCTACGAGCAGTACTTC. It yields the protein CASQGLAGSYEQYF.

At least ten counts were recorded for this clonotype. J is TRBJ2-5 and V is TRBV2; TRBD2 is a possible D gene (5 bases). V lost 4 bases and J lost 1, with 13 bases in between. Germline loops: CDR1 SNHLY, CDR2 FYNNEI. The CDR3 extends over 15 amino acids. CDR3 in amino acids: CASSVHGKPQETQYF. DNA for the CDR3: TGTGCCAGCAGTGTTCACGGGAAACCCCAAGAGACCCAGTACTTC.

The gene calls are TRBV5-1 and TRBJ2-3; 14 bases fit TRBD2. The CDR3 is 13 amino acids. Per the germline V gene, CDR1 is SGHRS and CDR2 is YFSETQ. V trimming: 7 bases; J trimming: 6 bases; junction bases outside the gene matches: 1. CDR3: CASGTSGSDTQYF. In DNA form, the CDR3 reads TGCGCCAGCGGGACTAGCGGGAGCGATACGCAGTATTTT.

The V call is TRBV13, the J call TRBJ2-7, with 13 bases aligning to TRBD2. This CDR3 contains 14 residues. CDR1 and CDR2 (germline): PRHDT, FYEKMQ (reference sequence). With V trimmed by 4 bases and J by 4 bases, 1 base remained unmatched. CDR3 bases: TGTGCCAGCAGCTCGACTAGCGGGGGGTACGAGCAGTACGTC. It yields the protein CASSSTSGGYEQYV.

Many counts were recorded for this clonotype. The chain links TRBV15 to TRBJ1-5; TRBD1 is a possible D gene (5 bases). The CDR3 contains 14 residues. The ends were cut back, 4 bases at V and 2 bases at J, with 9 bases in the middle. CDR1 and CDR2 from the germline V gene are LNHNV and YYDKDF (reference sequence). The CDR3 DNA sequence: TGTGCCACCAGCACCCCGGGGGGCAATCAGCCCCAGCATTTT. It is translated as CATSTPGGNQPQHF.

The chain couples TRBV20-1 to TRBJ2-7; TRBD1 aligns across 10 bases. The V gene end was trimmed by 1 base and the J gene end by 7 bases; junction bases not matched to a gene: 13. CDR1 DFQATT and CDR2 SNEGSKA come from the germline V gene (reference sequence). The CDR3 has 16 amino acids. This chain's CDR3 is CSARGQTGGVLGEQYF. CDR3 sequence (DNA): TGCAGTGCTAGAGGACAGACAGGGGGCGTTCTGGGTGAGCAGTACTTC.

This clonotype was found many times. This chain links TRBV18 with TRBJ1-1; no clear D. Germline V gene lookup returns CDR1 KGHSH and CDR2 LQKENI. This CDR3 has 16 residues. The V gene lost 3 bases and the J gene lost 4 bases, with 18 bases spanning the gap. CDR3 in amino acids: CASSPAGYASSTEAFF. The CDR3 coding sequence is TGTGCCAGCTCACCGGCCGGGTATGCTAGTTCCACTGAAGCTTTCTTT.

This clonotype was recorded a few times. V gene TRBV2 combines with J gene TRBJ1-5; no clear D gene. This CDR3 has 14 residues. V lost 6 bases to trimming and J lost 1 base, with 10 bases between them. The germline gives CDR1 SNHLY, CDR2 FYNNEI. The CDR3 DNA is TGTGCCAGCAGAACGGACGGAAGCAATCAGCCCCAGCATTTT. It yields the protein CASRTDGSNQPQHF. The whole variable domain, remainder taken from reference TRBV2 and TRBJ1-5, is EPEVTQTPSHQVTQMGQEVILRCVPISNHLYFYWYRQILGQKVEFLVSFYNNEISEKSEIFDDQFSVERPDGSNFTLKIRSTKLEDSAMYFCASRTDGSNQPQHFGDGTRLSIL.

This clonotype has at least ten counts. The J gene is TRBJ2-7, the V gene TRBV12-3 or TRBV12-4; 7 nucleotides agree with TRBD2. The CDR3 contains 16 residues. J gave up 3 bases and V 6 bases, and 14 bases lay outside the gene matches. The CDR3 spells CASSSPKGRGIYEQYF. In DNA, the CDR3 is TGTGCCAGCAGCTCCCCAAAGGGGAGGGGCATCTACGAGCAGTACTTC.

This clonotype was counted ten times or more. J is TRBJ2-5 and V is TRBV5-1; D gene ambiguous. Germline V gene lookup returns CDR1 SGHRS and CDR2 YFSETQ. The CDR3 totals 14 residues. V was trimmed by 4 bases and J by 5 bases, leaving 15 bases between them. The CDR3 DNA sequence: TGCGCCAGCAGCCCCAACAACTTGGGGGAGACCCAGTACTTC. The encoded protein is CASSPNNLGETQYF.